One sample yielded the 18 T cell receptor beta chains listed below, sequenced in a study of T cell repertoires in cytomegalovirus infection. TCRdb recomputed calls from the reads with MiXCR, one row per CDR3 protein. The sample consists of just under 500,000 distinct CDR3 sequences, roughly a third of them appearing once. The antigens these receptors bind are not known. The sample here was cultured PBMCs, taken from culture after CMV antigen stimulation. All receptors derive from a human donor in good health (CMV status not recorded). Some clones in this sample may be carry-over from other donors' samples.

Remarks on this clonotype: One base away lies a much larger clone, so this may be a sequencing read error. The genes are TRBV5-6 and TRBJ2-2; tentatively, D is TRBD2 (5 bases). Germline V gives CDR1 SGHDT, CDR2 YYEEEE. The CDR3 contains 15 residues. The V gene lost 0 bases and the J gene lost 7 bases, with 13 bases spanning the gap. The CDR3 sequence: CASSLERAGDGELFF. The CDR3 coding sequence is TGTGCCAGCAGCTTGGAAAGGGCGGGCGACGGGGAGCTGTTTTTT.

The chain couples TRBV5-4 to TRBJ2-5; 8 bases match TRBD2. Per germline, CDR1 SGHNT and CDR2 YYREEE (reference sequence). Trimming cost V 5 bases and J 5 bases; bases outside gene matches: 11. The CDR3 totals 15 residues. The CDR3 is CASRSVSGGAETQYF. CDR3 nucleotides: TGTGCCAGCAGATCAGTTTCGGGAGGGGCGGAGACCCAGTACTTC.

This clonotype showed up just a few times. CDR3: CASSPAGTSGRGAQYF. In nucleotides, the CDR3 is TGTGCCAGCAGTCCCGCCGGGACTAGCGGGAGGGGGGCACAGTACTTC. The rearrangement joins TRBV28 to TRBJ2-7; TRBD2 aligns across 16 bases. This CDR3 has 16 residues. V lost 5 bases to trimming and J lost 10 bases; unmatched junction nucleotides: 11. CDR1 and CDR2 from the germline V gene are MDHEN and SYDVKM.

This clonotype has only one observation. The chain couples TRBV12-3 or TRBV12-4 to TRBJ2-2; 8 positions match TRBD2. J lost 8 bases, V lost 6 bases, and 8 bases had no gene match. CDR3 length: 14 residues. The CDR3 region is CASSRTSLSGELFF. CDR3 in DNA: TGTGCCAGCAGCCGGACTAGCCTCTCGGGGGAGCTGTTTTTT.

J is TRBJ2-7 and V is TRBV7-2; TRBD1 aligns across 10 bases. The CDR3 totals 14 residues. V dropped 1 base and J dropped 6; count of bases not matched to a gene: 3. The germline CDR1 and CDR2 sequences are SGHTA and FQGNSA. The CDR3 loop is CASSLGTGGREQYF. The CDR3 DNA follows: TGTGCCAGCAGCTTAGGGACAGGGGGGCGCGAGCAGTACTTC.

The chain couples TRBV6-1 to TRBJ2-3; D assignment may be TRBD1 or TRBD2 (5 bases each). Trimming removed 7 bases at V and 6 bases at J, with 8 bases between. The CDR3 is 11 amino acids. Germline V lookup: CDR1 MNHNS, CDR2 SASEGT. CDR3 nucleotides: TGTGCCAGCATTTGGGGGGATACGCAGTATTTT. Amino acid sequence: CASIWGDTQYF.

The V and J genes are TRBV28 and TRBJ1-5, with TRBD1 as a possible D gene (6 bases). V lost 5 bases to trimming and J lost 1 base, with 12 bases between them. Germline V gene lookup returns CDR1 MDHEN and CDR2 SYDVKM. The CDR3 loop spans 15 amino acids. CDR3 DNA sequence: TGTGCCAGCAGTATCGGGACACCCAGCAATCAGCCCCAGCATTTT. Translated, it gives CASSIGTPSNQPQHF.

This chain joins TRBV4-1 and TRBJ2-7; 9 bases map to TRBD1. The CDR3 spans 15 residues. V lost 0 bases and J lost 6; bases outside the gene matches: 6. The germline gives CDR1 MGHRA, CDR2 YSYEKL. The CDR3, as DNA: TGCGCCAGCAGCCAAGAAGGGACAGGGTACGGCGAGCAGTACTTC. It is translated as CASSQEGTGYGEQYF.

This clonotype turned up a few times. V is TRBV20-1 and J is TRBJ1-2; TRBD1 matches 11 bases. The CDR3 has 17 residues. The germline V gene has CDR1 DFQATT and CDR2 SNEGSKA (reference sequence). The ends lost 0 bases at V and 7 bases at J; junction bases unmatched: 13. CDR3 protein: CSARDGPLGQGARGYTF. CDR3 nucleotide sequence: TGCAGTGCTAGAGACGGGCCTTTAGGACAGGGGGCGCGTGGCTACACCTTC.

This clonotype was seen repeatedly, ten times or more. The chain carries TRBV20-1 and TRBJ1-5; no clear D gene. The CDR3 is 13 residues long. Per the germline V gene, CDR1 is DFQATT and CDR2 is SNEGSKA (reference sequence). The V end lost 3 bases, the J end lost 1 base, and 7 bases lay between the germline ends. The CDR3 is CSARGTSNQPQHF. CDR3 DNA sequence: TGCAGTGCTAGGGGCACGAGCAATCAGCCCCAGCATTTT.

This clonotype has a handful of counts. The rearrangement links TRBV7-9 to TRBJ2-3; TRBD2 agrees at 7 bases. The junction had 3 bases not matched to a gene; V was cut back by 6 bases and J by 6 bases. Per the germline V gene, CDR1 is SEHNR and CDR2 is FQNEAQ (reference sequence). The CDR3 extends over 12 amino acids. The CDR3 region is CASRTGGDTQYF. CDR3 coding DNA: TGTGCCAGCAGGACGGGGGGTGATACGCAGTATTTT. Full variable domain (outside the CDR3, taken from reference TRBV7-9 and TRBJ2-3): DTGVSQNPRHKITKRGQNVTFRCDPISEHNRLYWYRQTLGQGPEFLTYFQNEAQLEKSRLLSDRFSAERPKGSFSTLEIQRTEQGDSAMYLCASRTGGDTQYFGPGTRLTVL.

This clonotype was seen a few times. The chain uses TRBV11-3 and TRBJ1-6; the match to TRBD1 covers 7 bases. CDR1 and CDR2 from the germline V gene are SGHNT and YENEEA. The V gene end was trimmed by 0 bases and the J gene end by 7 bases; junction bases not matched to a gene: 3. This CDR3 comprises 15 residues. The CDR3 is CASSLERGRNSPLHF. The CDR3 DNA reads as TGTGCCAGCAGCTTAGAGAGGGGGCGAAATTCACCCCTCCACTTT.

The chain links TRBV19 to TRBJ1-4; TRBD1 matches at 7 bases. After removal of 5 bases from V and 3 bases from J, the junction contained 3 bases not matched to a gene. The CDR3 has 14 amino acids. From germline, CDR1 is LNHDA and CDR2 SQIVND (reference sequence). This CDR3 reads CASSSGTANEKLFF. CDR3 nucleotide sequence: TGTGCCAGTAGTTCCGGGACAGCTAATGAAAAACTGTTTTTT.

V usage is TRBV6-2 or TRBV6-3 and J usage is TRBJ2-7; 7 bases line up with TRBD2. V dropped 2 bases and J dropped 3; count of bases not matched to a gene: 7. Germline CDR1 MNHEY, CDR2 SVGEGT. The CDR3 extends over 15 amino acids. In nucleotides, the CDR3 is TGTGCCAGCAGTTACCCGGGTAGCGGGCACTACGAGCAGTACGTC. It specifies CASSYPGSGHYEQYV.

In regard to this clonotype: One junction end disagrees with the germline gene, perhaps due to a read error. This chain joins TRBV5-6 and TRBJ2-7; 8 positions match TRBD1. The CDR3 spans 13 residues. Germline assignment: CDR1 SGHDT and CDR2 YYEEEE. The CDR3, as DNA: TGTGCCAGCAGCCCCGGGACAGGCTACGAGCAGAACTTC. It is translated as CASSPGTGYEQNF.

This chain connects TRBV11-3 to TRBJ2-7; the match to TRBD2 covers 7 bases. Germline values: CDR1 SGHNT, CDR2 YENEEA. The ends lost 3 bases at V and 5 bases at J; junction bases unmatched: 10. This CDR3 is 15 amino acids long. The CDR3 spells CASSLSGGVQHEQYV. The CDR3 DNA reads as TGTGCCAGCAGCTTGAGTGGGGGGGTGCAGCACGAGCAGTACGTC.

The chain combines TRBV12-3 or TRBV12-4 with TRBJ2-2; TRBD2 matches 10 bases. The CDR3 runs 16 residues. After removal of 4 bases from V and 3 bases from J, the junction contained 5 bases not matched to a gene. The CDR3 loop reads CASSSASGGYTGELFF. CDR3 DNA sequence: TGTGCCAGCAGTTCAGCTAGCGGGGGTTACACCGGGGAGCTGTTTTTT.

J is TRBJ1-6 and V is TRBV20-1; D might be TRBD1 (5 bases). The CDR3 length is 15 residues. Germline V gene lookup returns CDR1 DFQATT and CDR2 SNEGSKA (reference sequence). Trimming cost V 1 base and J 6 bases, with 13 bases left between them. CDR3 bases: TGCAGTGCTAGAGTCCAGGGAATTGGTAATTCACCCCTCCACTTT. It is translated as CSARVQGIGNSPLHF.